One sample yielded the 22 T cell receptor beta chains listed below, sequenced in a study of memory CD4+ T cells and cytomegalovirus serostatus. Single viable CD3+CD4+CD8-CD45RO+ cells were sorted as the memory CD4+ T cells. Produced via immunoSEQ multiplex PCR; TCRdb's table is partial and in-frame only. The table lists about 56,000 clones, about 80% of them singletons. Sequenced input: memory CD4+ T cells from blood. Receptors were obtained from an adult in good health and CMV-seropositive.

This chain uses TRBV6-6 with TRBJ1-3; the D gene is possibly TRBD1 (5 bases). Between the trimmed V and J ends, which lost 5 bases and 0 bases, there was a span of 11 bases. The CDR3 totals 15 residues. Germline V lookup: CDR1 MNHNY, CDR2 SVGAGI (reference sequence). In nucleotides, the CDR3 is TGTGCCAGCAGTAGTCCAGGGCTCTCTGGAAACACCATATATTTT. It translates to CASSSPGLSGNTIYF.

The chain employs TRBV29-1 and TRBJ2-1, with D perhaps TRBD1 or TRBD2 (5 bases each). The CDR3 is made up of 13 amino acids. CDR1 SQVTM and CDR2 ANQGSEA come from the germline V gene. V lost 6 bases, J lost 6 bases, and 15 bases lay in between. CDR3 DNA sequence: TGCAGCGTGGGGGATCACCCGGGCAATGAGCAGTTCTTC. This encodes CSVGDHPGNEQFF.

The chain links TRBV5-1 to TRBJ2-1, with 7 bases fitting TRBD2. Germline V gene sequence: CDR1 SGHRS, CDR2 YFSETQ. This CDR3 is built from 15 residues. Germline trimming cut 0 bases from V and 0 bases from J; bases unmatched to any gene: 0. Here the CDR3 reads CASSLGTSSYNEQFF. CDR3 nucleotide sequence: TGCGCCAGCAGCTTGGGGACTAGCTCCTACAATGAGCAGTTCTTC.

V and J are TRBV4-1 and TRBJ2-5; no clear D gene. Germline loops: CDR1 MGHRA, CDR2 YSYEKL. The CDR3 runs to 15 residues. Trimming left V 0 bases short and J 5 bases short, with 13 bases between. The CDR3 region is CASSQDGQPGETQYF. In DNA form, the CDR3 reads TGCGCCAGCAGCCAAGACGGGCAGCCCGGGGAGACCCAGTACTTC.

The CDR3 loop is CSAGGVTEAFF. In nucleotides, the CDR3 is TGCAGCGCTGGGGGAGTGACTGAAGCTTTCTTT. J is TRBJ1-1 and V is TRBV29-1; D is possibly TRBD1 (5 bases). From germline, CDR1 is SQVTM and CDR2 ANQGSEA. The CDR3 has 11 residues. Trimming shortened V by 7 bases and J by 5 bases, and 11 bases separated the two germline ends.

The chain carries TRBV27 and TRBJ2-1, with 10 bases matching TRBD2. Germline V gives CDR1 MNHEY, CDR2 SMNVEV (reference sequence). The trim removed 3 bases at V and 10 bases at J, leaving 9 bases unmatched. The CDR3 extends over 15 amino acids. CDR3 nucleotides: TGTGCCAGCAGTTTTTACCTAGCGGGAGCCGGGGAGCAGTTCTTC. This encodes CASSFYLAGAGEQFF.

This rearrangement joins TRBV5-4 to TRBJ2-5, with TRBD1 identical over 7 bases. V was pared by 5 bases and J by 5 bases, with 9 bases of the junction left unmatched. The germline V gene encodes CDR1 SGHNT and CDR2 YYREEE (reference sequence). The CDR3 is 14 residues long. The CDR3 reads CASRPQGSRETQYF. The CDR3 coding sequence is TGTGCCAGCAGGCCACAGGGGAGTAGGGAGACCCAGTACTTC.

The genes are TRBV19 and TRBJ1-5; D remains unclear. This CDR3 has 16 amino acids. V lost 6 bases and J 0 bases, leaving 15 bases between the germline ends. Germline loops: CDR1 LNHDA, CDR2 SQIVND (reference sequence). The chain's CDR3 is CASSRMGGYSNQPQHF. The CDR3, as DNA: TGTGCCAGTAGCAGAATGGGAGGCTATAGCAATCAGCCCCAGCATTTT. The variable domain in full, with the rest retrieved from reference TRBV19 and TRBJ1-5, is DGGITQSPKYLFRKEGQNVTLSCEQNLNHDAMYWYRQDPGQGLRLIYYSQIVNDFQKGDIAEGYSVSREKKESFPLTVTSAQKNPTAFYLCASSRMGGYSNQPQHFGDGTRLSIL.

The chain combines TRBV29-1 with TRBJ2-1; no definite D call. This CDR3 contains 11 residues. The germline gives CDR1 SQVTM, CDR2 ANQGSEA. V gave up 3 bases and J gave up 3 bases, with 3 bases separating them. This CDR3 reads CSVDYYNEQFF. CDR3 coding DNA: TGCAGCGTTGACTACTACAATGAGCAGTTCTTC.

The rearrangement joins TRBV5-1 to TRBJ1-1, with TRBD1 as a possible D gene (5 bases). The CDR3 is made up of 15 amino acids. V lost 4 bases and J lost 0, with 13 bases in between. CDR1 SGHRS and CDR2 YFSETQ come from the germline V gene. CDR3: CASSGGNSMNTEAFF. CDR3 sequence (DNA): TGCGCCAGCAGCGGGGGTAACAGTATGAACACTGAAGCTTTCTTT.

This clone has only one observation. This chain connects TRBV6-5 to TRBJ1-2; D may be TRBD1 (5 bases). The CDR3 loop spans 15 amino acids. Between the trimmed V and J ends, which lost 6 bases and 2 bases, there was a span of 16 bases. Germline CDR1 reads MNHEY; CDR2 reads SVGAGI. CDR3 sequence: CASRSPSRTNYGYTF. CDR3 sequence (DNA): TGTGCCAGCAGAAGCCCTTCTAGGACAAACTATGGCTACACCTTC.

The J gene is TRBJ2-2, the V gene TRBV5-6, with D unresolved. Trimming shortened V by 5 bases and J by 7 bases, and 12 bases separated the two germline ends. CDR3 length equals 13 residues. Germline-derived CDR1 and CDR2 are SGHDT and YYEEEE. CDR3 in DNA: TGTGCCAGCAGTGTGGGATGGGGCGGGGAGCTGTTTTTT. This sequence encodes CASSVGWGGELFF. Looking up the rest from reference TRBV5-6 and TRBJ2-2 gives the full variable domain: DAGVTQSPTHLIKTRGQQVTLRCSPKSGHDTVSWYQQALGQGPQFIFQYYEEEERQRGNFPDRFSGHQFPNYSSELNVNALLLGDSALYLCASSVGWGGELFFGEGSRLTVL.

This sequence joins TRBV6-1 and TRBJ1-2, with 7 bases identical to TRBD1. V lost 4 bases and J lost 7; bases outside the gene matches: 9. This CDR3 has 14 residues. Germline V CDR1 and CDR2: MNHNS, SASEGT. The DNA for the CDR3 is TGTGCCAGCAGTGGTATAGGACAGGAGGGTGGCTACACCTTC. It yields the protein CASSGIGQEGGYTF.

The chain uses TRBV30 and TRBJ2-1; tentative D call: TRBD2 (7 bases). Trimming pared 4 bases from V and 4 bases from J, leaving 20 bases between. The CDR3 contains 16 residues. Germline CDR1 and CDR2: GTSNPN and SVGIG (reference sequence). DNA of the CDR3: TGTGCCTGGACTCAAGGGGGGCTAGCGGTTTACAATGAGCAGTTCTTC. The encoded protein is CAWTQGGLAVYNEQFF. Full variable domain (missing parts from reference TRBV30 and TRBJ2-1): SQTIHQWPATLVQPVGSPLSLECTVEGTSNPNLYWYRQAAGRGLQLLFYSVGIGQISSEVPQNLSASRPQDRQFILSSKKLLLSDSGFYLCAWTQGGLAVYNEQFFGPGTRLTVL.

The rearrangement joins TRBV10-2 to TRBJ2-3, with 8 bases fitting TRBD2. J lost 1 base, V lost 11 bases, and 11 bases had no gene match. Looked up from germline, CDR1 is WSHSY and CDR2 is SAAADI. CDR3 length equals 15 residues. The CDR3 region is CAAGGAGVGTDTQYF. CDR3 bases: TGCGCCGCGGGGGGAGCGGGAGTGGGCACAGATACGCAGTATTTT.

CDR3: CATSTSGAGANVLTF. CDR3 sequence (DNA): TGTGCCACCAGCACTTCAGGGGCTGGGGCCAACGTCCTGACTTTC. The rearrangement links TRBV15 to TRBJ2-6; possible D gene TRBD1, 6 bases. Germline loops: CDR1 LNHNV, CDR2 YYDKDF (reference sequence). The V end was cut by 4 bases, the J end by 2 bases, with 9 bases between. The CDR3 runs 15 residues.

V is TRBV7-9 and J is TRBJ2-3; TRBD2 agrees at 8 bases. CDR3 length: 15 amino acids. The germline CDR1 and CDR2 sequences are SEHNR and FQNEAQ (reference sequence). The J segment lost 2 bases and the V segment lost 1 base, leaving 2 bases of the junction unmatched. CDR3 sequence (DNA): TGTGCCAGCAGCTTAGACGGGGGGGTCACAGATACGCAGTATTTT. Its translation is CASSLDGGVTDTQYF.

The CDR3 nucleotides read TGCGCCAGCAGCCATTCCTCCGGGACTAGCTACGAGCAGTACTTC. Amino acid sequence: CASSHSSGTSYEQYF. This chain connects TRBV4-3 to TRBJ2-7; TRBD2 aligns across 8 bases. After removal of 3 bases from V and 3 bases from J, the junction contained 7 bases not matched to a gene. The CDR3 is made up of 15 amino acids. CDR1 and CDR2 (germline): LGHNA, YSLEER.

The chain is built from TRBV10-3 and TRBJ1-2, with D possibly matching TRBD1 (6 bases). CDR1 and CDR2 (germline): ENHRY, SYGVKD. Deletions cut 2 bases from V and 7 bases from J, with 11 bases between. The CDR3 spans 13 residues. In DNA form, the CDR3 reads TGTGCCATCAGTGAGCACAGGGACCCTGGCTACACCTTC. Translation: CAISEHRDPGYTF.

The chain carries TRBV5-5 and TRBJ2-7; perhaps TRBD1 as D (5 bases). V lost 0 bases, J lost 2 bases, and 6 bases lay in between. Germline-derived CDR1 and CDR2 are SGHKS and YYEKEE (reference sequence). This CDR3 contains 13 residues. CDR3 region: CASSLGTTYEQYV. The CDR3, as DNA: TGTGCCAGCAGCTTGGGGACAACCTACGAGCAGTACGTC.

The rearrangement uses TRBV9 and TRBJ1-3; 8 bases match TRBD1. This CDR3 has 14 amino acids. Germline V CDR1 and CDR2: SGDLS, YYNGEE. J gave up 6 bases and V 1 base, and 3 bases lay outside the gene matches. CDR3 in DNA: TGTGCCAGCAGCGTATCAGGGGGCACAAACACCATATATTTT. Translating gives CASSVSGGTNTIYF.

J is TRBJ2-1 and V is TRBV19; D is undetermined. Germline CDR1 and CDR2: LNHDA and SQIVND (reference sequence). V lost 8 bases to trimming and J lost 12 bases, with 14 bases between them. This CDR3 is built from 11 residues. CDR3 amino acids: CASSPPPRQFF. The CDR3 DNA follows: TGTGCCAGTTCGCCACCTCCACGGCAGTTCTTC.